This T cell receptor (beta chain) was identified during a study of OX40 agonist ivuxolimab in advanced cancers. Generated by immunoSEQ multiplex PCR, the TCRdb table keeps only in-frame clones and is missing some. The table includes some 83,000 clones, 93% detected once. Patients were excluded for autoimmune disease history or systemic immunosuppression. Blood samples were obtained at baseline, cycle 4 day 1, and cycle 7 day 1. On this clone: Its antigen is still unknown.

Study-wide results and caveats: Dosing at 0.1 to 3.0 mg/kg was accompanied by clonal expansion of CD4+ and CD8+ blood T cells by week 6.

The germline gives CDR1 MNHEY, CDR2 SMNVEV (reference sequence). V shed 5 bases and J shed 7 bases, with 19 bases lying between them. CDR3 length: 15 residues. This clonotype originated in an adult with an advanced solid tumor such as melanoma, head and neck, liver or kidney cancer. The specimen was CD4+ or CD8+ T cells sorted from blood, collected in a trial of the OX40 agonist ivuxolimab. The chain has TRBV27 and TRBJ2-3; TRBD1 might be the D (5 bases). Written as DNA, the CDR3 is TGTGCCAGCAGTCGCCTTCGACAGACAGCCCATACGCAGTATTTT. Amino acid sequence: CASSRLRQTAHTQYF.